The rows below give T cell receptor beta chains drawn from one sample of a study of blood T cell repertoires in COVID-19. Profiling relied on immunoSEQ multiplex PCR, and the TCRdb table lists in-frame clones only, not all of them. The repertoire includes roughly 100,000 clones, more than 80% of them detected once, and 11% to 15% sits in the top ten. The sample comprised peripheral blood. These receptors were taken from a woman aged 55-75 years with acute or convalescent COVID-19. Each CDR3 is given with its conserved first and last residue. A D gene is named only where the DNA matches it firmly. Not every row has a clone size; where given, it reads once, few, many or a size class.

j_call: TRBJ1-1
v_call: TRBV7-9
d_call: NA
clone_size: NA
cdr3_aa: CASSKTGTPNTEAFF
cdr3_nt: TGTGCCAGCAGCAAAACCGGGACACCGAACACTGAAGCTTTCTTT

j_call: TRBJ1-5
v_call: TRBV3-1/TRBV3-2
d_call: NA
clone_size: NA
cdr3_aa: CASSRSSAGNQPQHF
cdr3_nt: TGTGCCAGCAGCCGGAGCTCGGCGGGCAATCAGCCCCAGCATTTT

j_call: TRBJ1-1
v_call: TRBV19
d_call: TRBD1
clone_size: NA
cdr3_aa: CASWGQGNTEAFF
cdr3_nt: TGTGCCAGCTGGGGACAGGGTAACACTGAAGCTTTCTTT

j_call: TRBJ1-4
v_call: TRBV19
d_call: NA
clone_size: NA
cdr3_aa: CASSARNALEKLFF
cdr3_nt: TGTGCCAGTAGTGCAAGAAATGCACTGGAAAAACTGTTTTTT

j_call: TRBJ2-2
v_call: TRBV3-1/TRBV3-2
d_call: NA
clone_size: NA
cdr3_aa: CASSQGGRSGELFF
cdr3_nt: TGTGCCAGCAGCCAAGGTGGGCGTTCCGGGGAGCTGTTTTTT

j_call: TRBJ2-5
v_call: TRBV3-1/TRBV3-2
d_call: TRBD2
clone_size: NA
cdr3_aa: CASSHHASGGDRETQYF
cdr3_nt: TGTGCCAGCAGCCACCACGCTAGCGGGGGGGATAGGGAGACCCAGTACTTC

j_call: TRBJ2-1
v_call: TRBV18
d_call: TRBD1
clone_size: NA
cdr3_aa: CASSPLTGAQVGEQFF
cdr3_nt: TGTGCCAGCTCACCCCTGACAGGGGCACAAGTAGGGGAGCAGTTCTTC

j_call: TRBJ2-7
v_call: TRBV27
d_call: NA
clone_size: NA
cdr3_aa: CASSLKLPSWSQIYEQYF
cdr3_nt: TGTGCCAGCAGTTTAAAACTTCCCAGCTGGAGTCAGATCTACGAGCAGTACTTC

j_call: TRBJ1-3
v_call: TRBV7-9
d_call: NA
clone_size: once
cdr3_aa: CATNIGRGSGNTIYF
cdr3_nt: TGTGCCACGAACATCGGGAGAGGGTCTGGAAACACCATATATTTT

j_call: TRBJ1-4
v_call: TRBV5-5
d_call: TRBD1
clone_size: NA
cdr3_aa: CASSSDRGEKLFF
cdr3_nt: TGTGCCAGCAGCTCCGACAGGGGTGAAAAACTGTTTTTT

j_call: TRBJ2-3
v_call: TRBV5-4
d_call: NA
clone_size: NA
cdr3_aa: CASSFEVASDTQYF
cdr3_nt: TGTGCCAGCAGCTTCGAGGTAGCCTCAGATACGCAGTATTTT